This TCR beta chain is from a study of shared clonotypes between healthy human individuals. General observations from the study: The study sampled only blood, and tissue repertoires likely differ.

Many counts were recorded for this clone. Its cognate antigen is unknown. This table comes from immunoSEQ multiplex PCR, and its TCRdb copy is limited to in-frame clones, with some not included. The sample shows fewer than 500,000 clones, over 60% of them seen only once. This clonotype was sampled from a woman aged 40 to 50 in good health. Some clones in this sample may be carry-over from other donors' samples. Sequencing was performed on PBMCs.

The DNA for the CDR3 is TGTGCCAGTACCAGCACACAAAATCAGCCCCAGCATTTT. The encoded protein is CASTSTQNQPQHF. V is TRBV19 and J is TRBJ1-5; D ambiguous. Trimming took off 7 bases at V and 4 bases at J, with 11 bases between the two ends. The CDR3 loop spans 13 amino acids. Germline CDR1 and CDR2: LNHDA and SQIVND (reference sequence).